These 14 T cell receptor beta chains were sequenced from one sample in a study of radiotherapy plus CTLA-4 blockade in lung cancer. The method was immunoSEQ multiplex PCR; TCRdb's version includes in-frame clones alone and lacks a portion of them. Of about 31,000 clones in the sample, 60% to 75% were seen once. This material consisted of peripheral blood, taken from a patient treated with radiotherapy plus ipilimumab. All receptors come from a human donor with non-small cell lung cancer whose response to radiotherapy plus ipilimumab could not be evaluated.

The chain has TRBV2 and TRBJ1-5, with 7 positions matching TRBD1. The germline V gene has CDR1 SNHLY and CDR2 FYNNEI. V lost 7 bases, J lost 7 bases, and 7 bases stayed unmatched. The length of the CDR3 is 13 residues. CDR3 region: CASNLQGIQPQHF. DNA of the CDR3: TGTGCCAGCAACCTACAGGGGATCCAGCCCCAGCATTTT.

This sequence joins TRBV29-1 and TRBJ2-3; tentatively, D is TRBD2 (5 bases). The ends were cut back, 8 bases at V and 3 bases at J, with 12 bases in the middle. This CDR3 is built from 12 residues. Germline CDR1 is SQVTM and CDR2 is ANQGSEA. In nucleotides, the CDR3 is TGCAGCACCATAAGCGGTACAGATACGCAGTATTTT. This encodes CSTISGTDTQYF.

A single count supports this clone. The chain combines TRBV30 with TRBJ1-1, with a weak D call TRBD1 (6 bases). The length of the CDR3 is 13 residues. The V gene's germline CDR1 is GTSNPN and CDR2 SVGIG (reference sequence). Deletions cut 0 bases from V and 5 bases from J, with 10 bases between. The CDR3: CAWSVQGRTEAFF. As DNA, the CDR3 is TGTGCCTGGAGTGTACAGGGAAGGACTGAAGCTTTCTTT.

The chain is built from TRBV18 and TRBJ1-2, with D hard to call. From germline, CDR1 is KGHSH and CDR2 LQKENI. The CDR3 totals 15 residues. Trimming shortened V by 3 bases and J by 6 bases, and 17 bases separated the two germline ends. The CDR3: CASSPSGPSMNGYTF. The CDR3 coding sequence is TGTGCCAGCTCACCGTCAGGTCCCTCGATGAATGGCTACACCTTC.

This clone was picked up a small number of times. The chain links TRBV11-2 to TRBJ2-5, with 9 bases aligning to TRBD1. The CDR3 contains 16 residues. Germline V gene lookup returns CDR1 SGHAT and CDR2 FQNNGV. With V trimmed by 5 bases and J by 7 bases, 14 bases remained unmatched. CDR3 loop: CASSPPGQGSTRTQYF. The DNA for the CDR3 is TGTGCCAGCAGCCCGCCCGGACAGGGGTCAACGAGGACCCAGTACTTC.

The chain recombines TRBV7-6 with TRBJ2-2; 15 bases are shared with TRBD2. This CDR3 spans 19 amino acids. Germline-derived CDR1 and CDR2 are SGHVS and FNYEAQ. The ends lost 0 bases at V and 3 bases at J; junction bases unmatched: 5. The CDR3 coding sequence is TGTGCCAGCAGCTTAGCGCGGGGACTAGCGGGAGGCCACACCGGGGAGCTGTTTTTT. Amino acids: CASSLARGLAGGHTGELFF. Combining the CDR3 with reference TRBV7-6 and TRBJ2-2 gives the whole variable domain GAGVSQSPRYKVTKRGQDVALRCDPISGHVSLYWYRQALGQGPEFLTYFNYEAQQDKSGLPNDRFSAERPEGSISTLTIQRTEQRDSAMYRCASSLARGLAGGHTGELFFGEGSRLTVL.

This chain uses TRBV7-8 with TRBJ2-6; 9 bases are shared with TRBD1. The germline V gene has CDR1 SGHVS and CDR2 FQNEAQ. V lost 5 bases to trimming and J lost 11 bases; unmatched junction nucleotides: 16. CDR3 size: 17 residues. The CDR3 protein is CASSTDPGQGRFHVLTF. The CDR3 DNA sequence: TGTGCCAGCAGCACCGATCCGGGACAGGGTAGATTTCACGTCCTGACTTTC.

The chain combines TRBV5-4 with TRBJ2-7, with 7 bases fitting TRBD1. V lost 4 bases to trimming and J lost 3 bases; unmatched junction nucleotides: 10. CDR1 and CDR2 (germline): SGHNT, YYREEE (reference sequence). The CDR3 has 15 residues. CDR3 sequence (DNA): TGTGCCAGCAGCCCACCCGGGACAGTCGGCTACGAGCAGTACTTC. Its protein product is CASSPPGTVGYEQYF.

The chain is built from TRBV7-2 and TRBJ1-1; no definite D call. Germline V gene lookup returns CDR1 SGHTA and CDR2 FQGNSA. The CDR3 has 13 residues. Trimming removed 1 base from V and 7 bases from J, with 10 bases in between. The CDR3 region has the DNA TGTGCCAGCAGCTTAGTTTTGGAGGGTGAAGCTTTCTTT. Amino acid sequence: CASSLVLEGEAFF.

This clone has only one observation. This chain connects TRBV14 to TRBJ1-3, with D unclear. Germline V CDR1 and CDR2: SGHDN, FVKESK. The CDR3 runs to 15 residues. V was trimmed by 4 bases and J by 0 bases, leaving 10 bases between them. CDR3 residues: CASSLPGNSGNTIYF. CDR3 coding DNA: TGTGCCAGCAGCCTGCCGGGAAACTCTGGAAACACCATATATTTT.

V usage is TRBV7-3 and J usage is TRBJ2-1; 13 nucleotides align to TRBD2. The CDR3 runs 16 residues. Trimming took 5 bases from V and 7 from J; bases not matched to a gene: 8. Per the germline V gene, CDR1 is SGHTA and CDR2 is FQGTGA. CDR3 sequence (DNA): TGTGCCAGCAGCCCGGGGGGACTAGCGGGACGGAATGAGCAGTTCTTC. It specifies CASSPGGLAGRNEQFF.

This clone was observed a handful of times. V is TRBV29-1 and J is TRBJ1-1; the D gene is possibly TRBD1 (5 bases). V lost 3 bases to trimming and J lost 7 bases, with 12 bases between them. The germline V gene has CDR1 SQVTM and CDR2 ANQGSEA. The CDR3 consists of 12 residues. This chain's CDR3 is CSVDLRQGEAFF. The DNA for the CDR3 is TGCAGCGTTGATCTTCGTCAGGGTGAAGCTTTCTTT.

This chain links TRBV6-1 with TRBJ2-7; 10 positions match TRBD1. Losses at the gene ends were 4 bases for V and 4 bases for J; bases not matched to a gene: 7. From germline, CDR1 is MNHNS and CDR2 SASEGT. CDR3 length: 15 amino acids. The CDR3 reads CASSGRDRGYYEQYF. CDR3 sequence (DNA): TGTGCCAGCAGTGGGAGGGACAGGGGCTATTACGAGCAGTACTTC.

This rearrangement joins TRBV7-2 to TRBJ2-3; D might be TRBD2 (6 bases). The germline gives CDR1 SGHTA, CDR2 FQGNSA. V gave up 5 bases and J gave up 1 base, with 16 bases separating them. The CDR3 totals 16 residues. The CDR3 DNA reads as TGTGCCAGCAGCCTCCCAACGGGAGTGGGCACAGATACGCAGTATTTT. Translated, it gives CASSLPTGVGTDTQYF.